A selection of T cell receptor beta chains follows, all from one sample in a study of blood T cell repertoires in COVID-19. TCRdb keeps only in-frame clones here, not all; method: immunoSEQ multiplex PCR. In the table there are around 300,000 clones, roughly 86% of which are singletons. The sequenced material came from peripheral blood. These TCRs come from a woman in her 30s who had recovered from COVID-19. Each CDR3 is given with its conserved first and last residue. A D gene is named only where the DNA matches it firmly. Where a row states a size, it is once, few, many or the class of an expanded clone; other rows omit it.

d_gene	abundance	j_gene	len	v_gene	CDR3nt	CDR3aa
TRBD1	.	TRBJ1-2	14	TRBV2	TGTGCCAGCAGTGAAGGTCGACAGGGCGGTGGCTACACCTTC	CASSEGRQGGGYTF
TRBD2	.	TRBJ2-7	15	TRBV2	TGTGCCAGCAGTGCGACTAGCGGGCGGAACTACGAGCAGTACTTC	CASSATSGRNYEQYF
.	.	TRBJ2-1	12	TRBV27	TGTGCCAGCAGTCCTTCCTACAATGAGCAGTTCTTC	CASSPSYNEQFF
.	.	TRBJ2-3	15	TRBV5-1	TGCGCCAGCGGATTCGACGGACATAGCACAGATACGCAGTATTTT	CASGFDGHSTDTQYF
.	once	TRBJ2-3	15	TRBV30	TGTGCCTGGAGTGTAATCGGGACTGGAACAGATACGCAGTATTTT	CAWSVIGTGTDTQYF
TRBD1	.	TRBJ1-3	19	TRBV6-1	TGTGCCAGCAGTGAAGATTCTTGGGTAGTGGGACAGTCGGGAAACACCATATATTTT	CASSEDSWVVGQSGNTIYF
TRBD1	.	TRBJ1-2	14	TRBV27	TGTGCCAGCAGTTTAGGTAGGGGGCATTACGGCTACACCTTC	CASSLGRGHYGYTF
TRBD1	few	TRBJ1-5	15	TRBV19	TGTGCCAGTAGTTCACTCAGGGGGCTCCCGCAGCCCCAGCATTTT	CASSSLRGLPQPQHF
.	.	TRBJ1-5	14	TRBV6-5	TGTGCCAGCAGAGACCAGCCAGGGAATCAGCCCCAGCATTTT	CASRDQPGNQPQHF
.	many	TRBJ1-5	12	TRBV10-3	TGTGCCATCAAAGCCGAGGGCCAGCCCCAGCATTTT	CAIKAEGQPQHF
.	.	TRBJ1-4	14	TRBV7-8	TGTGCCAGCAGCTCCGGACAGAATGATGAAAAACTGTTTTTT	CASSSGQNDEKLFF
.	.	TRBJ1-1	14	TRBV5-5	TGTGCCAGCAGCTTGGTCCACGACGGGAGTGAAGCTTTCTTT	CASSLVHDGSEAFF
.	.	TRBJ2-1	20	TRBV19	TGTGCCAGTAGTATGACTAGGGGAAGAAAACGAATTAGCTCCTACAATGAGCAGTTCTTC	CASSMTRGRKRISSYNEQFF
TRBD1	few	TRBJ1-5	15	TRBV6-1	TGTGCCAGCAGTGACGACAGGGGGCCTGGTCAGCCCCAGCATTTT	CASSDDRGPGQPQHF
.	few	TRBJ2-1	15	TRBV5-4	TGTGCCAGCAGCCTCGAATCGGGTTCCTACAATGAGCAGTTCTTC	CASSLESGSYNEQFF
.	.	TRBJ2-1	15	TRBV9	TGTGCCAGCAGCGTAGGGTCGACAACCTACAATGAGCAGTTCTTC	CASSVGSTTYNEQFF
.	once	TRBJ1-6	13	TRBV3-1/TRBV3-2	TGTGCCAGCAGCCAGACCAGGGGTTCACCCCTCCACTTT	CASSQTRGSPLHF
.	.	TRBJ2-5	18	TRBV5-1	TGCGCCAGCAGCTTGCGGTGGGGACACAGGGAAACCCAAGAGACCCAGTACTTC	CASSLRWGHRETQETQYF
TRBD2	.	TRBJ2-3	15	TRBV30	TGTGCCTGGAGCGGGGGGGCAATCATCACAGATACGCAGTATTTT	CAWSGGAIITDTQYF
.	.	TRBJ1-5	15	TRBV19	TGTGCCAGTAGTTCGGCGGGCCGTTCCAATCAGCCCCAGCATTTT	CASSSAGRSNQPQHF
TRBD2	.	TRBJ2-5	13	TRBV12-3/TRBV12-4	TGTGCCAGCAGCCAGCGGGGGGAGGAGACCCAGTACTTC	CASSQRGEETQYF
.	.	TRBJ1-1	13	TRBV30	TGTGCCTGGAGTCCCGACAGGCAAGGGGAAGCTTTCTTT	CAWSPDRQGEAFF
TRBD1	.	TRBJ2-7	16	TRBV5-5	TGTGCCAGCAGCTTTCGGTCAGGGCAGGGGGCCTACGAGCAGTACTTC	CASSFRSGQGAYEQYF
.	.	TRBJ1-5	15	TRBV19	TGTGCCAGTAGTATGGCAGGAAATAGCAATCAGCCCCAGCATTTT	CASSMAGNSNQPQHF
TRBD1	.	TRBJ2-7	15	TRBV29-1	TGCAGCGTAGTAATAGAGGACAGGGGAGGGGACGAGCAGTACTTC	CSVVIEDRGGDEQYF
TRBD1	once	TRBJ2-7	14	TRBV28	TGTGCCAGCAGTTTTATGGACAGGCCCTACGAGCAGTACTTC	CASSFMDRPYEQYF
TRBD1	.	TRBJ1-3	16	TRBV6-6	TGTGCCAGCAGTCGAGGGACAGGGCGAACTGGAAACACCATATATTTT	CASSRGTGRTGNTIYF
.	.	TRBJ2-6	13	TRBV18	TGTGCCAGCTCCCTGTCTGGGGCCAACGTCCTGACTTTC	CASSLSGANVLTF
TRBD1	.	TRBJ1-6	11	TRBV7-9	TGTGCCACCTCAGGGGGCTCACCCCTCCACTTT	CATSGGSPLHF
.	.	TRBJ1-2	14	TRBV5-6	TGTGCCAGCAGCTTGTGGACGGACATATATGGCTACACCTTC	CASSLWTDIYGYTF
.	.	TRBJ1-5	15	TRBV6-1	TGTGCCAGCAGTGAAGGCTGGAGGGTCCATCAGCCCCAGCATTTT	CASSEGWRVHQPQHF
.	.	TRBJ1-2	15	TRBV6-5	TGTGCCAGCAGTTACGCGGGACCGGGATCCTATGGCTACACCTTC	CASSYAGPGSYGYTF
.	.	TRBJ1-1	13	TRBV4-2	TGTGCCAGCAGCATGGGGCCAGCCACTGAAGCTTTCTTT	CASSMGPATEAFF
.	.	TRBJ1-1	15	TRBV7-9	TGTGCCAGCAGCTTACAGGGAGGTATTAACACTGAAGCTTTCTTT	CASSLQGGINTEAFF
TRBD1	.	TRBJ2-2	14	TRBV7-9	TGTGCCAGCAGCCTTGACAGGGCCACCGGGGAGCTGTTTTTT	CASSLDRATGELFF
TRBD2	few	TRBJ2-3	15	TRBV6-5	TGTGCCAGCAGAGTATTAGCGGGGAAGGAAGATACGCAGTATTTT	CASRVLAGKEDTQYF